The 21 T cell receptor beta chains below were found in one sample sequenced in a study of a mutant IDH1 vaccine in newly diagnosed glioma. TCRdb keeps only in-frame clones here, not all; method: immunoSEQ multiplex PCR. Among roughly 35,000 clones listed, approximately 90% were seen once. Regarding time point: baseline, week 1 (first vaccination visit). The treatment: pre-vaccination baseline after standard-of-care therapy. Sequenced material: PBMCs, taken from a glioma patient treated with radiotherapy, temozolomide or both. The receptors stem from a woman aged 35 to 49 with glioma.

This chain joins TRBV5-1 and TRBJ1-2; D is unresolved. The CDR3 extends over 15 amino acids. The germline V and J ends were trimmed by 0 bases and 8 bases, with 17 bases remaining between them. The germline V gene has CDR1 SGHRS and CDR2 YFSETQ. CDR3 protein: CASSLEAVLSRGYTF. CDR3 DNA sequence: TGCGCCAGCAGCTTGGAGGCAGTACTATCTAGGGGCTACACCTTC.

The V gene is TRBV5-1, the J gene TRBJ2-7, with TRBD2 as a possible D gene (6 bases). Germline-derived CDR1 and CDR2 are SGHRS and YFSETQ. The CDR3 consists of 14 residues. V dropped 0 bases and J dropped 4 bases, with 11 bases sitting between them. The CDR3 DNA reads TGCGCCAGCAGCTTGGACGGGGAGGATTACGAGCAGTACTTC. Translated: CASSLDGEDYEQYF.

This chain uses TRBV7-2 with TRBJ2-3; 11 bases are shared with TRBD2. Germline CDR1 and CDR2: SGHTA and FQGNSA. With V trimmed by 0 bases and J by 4 bases, 9 bases remained unmatched. The CDR3 is 18 residues long. The DNA for the CDR3 is TGTGCCAGCAGCTTAGCGCGGGCTAGCGGGGGGAGAGCAGATACGCAGTATTTT. It specifies CASSLARASGGRADTQYF.

This clone has a handful of counts. This sequence joins TRBV6-5 and TRBJ1-1; D is ambiguous. The CDR3 covers 15 residues. Per the germline V gene, CDR1 is MNHEY and CDR2 is SVGAGI. Trimming took 0 bases from V and 2 from J, leaving 10 bases between them. The CDR3 here is CASSYSIGSNTEAFF. CDR3 DNA sequence: TGTGCCAGCAGTTACTCAATAGGTTCCAACACTGAAGCTTTCTTT.

The V and J genes are TRBV2 and TRBJ1-2; 8 positions agree with TRBD1. J lost 2 bases, V lost 4 bases, and 9 bases had no gene match. The CDR3 is 16 residues long. CDR1 and CDR2 from the germline V gene are SNHLY and FYNNEI. CDR3 sequence (DNA): TGTGCCAGCAGTGGACCGTGGACAGGGCGGAACTATGGCTACACCTTC. It is translated as CASSGPWTGRNYGYTF.

This clone was seen a single time. This chain joins TRBV6-6 and TRBJ2-5; D possibly corresponds to TRBD2 (5 bases). The CDR3 has 15 amino acids. V lost 5 bases and J lost 5, with 18 bases in between. CDR1 and CDR2 (germline): MNHNY, SVGAGI (reference sequence). The CDR3 sequence: CASSTGSRSVETQYF. CDR3 sequence (DNA): TGTGCCAGCAGTACGGGATCCCGGAGCGTGGAGACCCAGTACTTC.

The chain employs TRBV6-1 and TRBJ1-5; the match to TRBD1 covers 8 bases. V shed 3 bases, J shed 7 bases, and the junction held 11 bases outside the gene matches. CDR1 MNHNS and CDR2 SASEGT come from the germline V gene. The CDR3 has 16 residues. CDR3 protein: CASSDAGTGLIQPQHF. The CDR3 DNA sequence: TGTGCCAGCAGTGACGCCGGGACAGGTCTGATCCAGCCCCAGCATTTT.

The J gene is TRBJ1-1, the V gene TRBV10-3; 7 nucleotides align to TRBD1. Trimming cost V 5 bases and J 1 base; bases outside gene matches: 4. Germline V lookup: CDR1 ENHRY, CDR2 SYGVKD. The CDR3 totals 14 residues. The CDR3 DNA follows: TGTGCCATCAGTCAACAGGGGAAGAACACTGAAGCTTTCTTT. It yields the protein CAISQQGKNTEAFF.

CDR3 sequence reads: CASSSWATRTSEQYF. CDR3 nucleotides: TGCGCCAGCAGCTCGTGGGCCACTCGTACCTCCGAGCAGTACTTC. This chain uses TRBV5-1 with TRBJ2-7, with D unclear. The CDR3 has 15 residues. From germline, CDR1 is SGHRS and CDR2 YFSETQ. Trimming removed 3 bases from V and 6 bases from J, with 19 bases in between.

This clone was observed a single time. The rearrangement uses TRBV5-4 and TRBJ2-2; 15 bases are a match to TRBD2. The CDR3 is 20 amino acids. With V trimmed by 2 bases and J by 0 bases, 8 bases remained unmatched. CDR1 is SGHNT and CDR2 is YYREEE in the germline V gene (reference sequence). CDR3 DNA sequence: TGTGCCAGCAGCTTACCCGGGACTAGCGGGGGGTTATCGAACACCGGGGAGCTGTTTTTT. Translated: CASSLPGTSGGLSNTGELFF.

CDR3 residues: CASSSVPGQDSPLHF. The CDR3 nucleotides read TGTGCCAGCAGCTCCGTCCCGGGACAGGATTCACCCCTCCACTTT. The chain employs TRBV5-4 and TRBJ1-6, with 8 nucleotides matching TRBD1. Germline V gene lookup returns CDR1 SGHNT and CDR2 YYREEE (reference sequence). J lost 8 bases, V lost 3 bases, and 7 bases had no gene match. The CDR3 is 15 amino acids.

This clone showed up just once. The chain uses TRBV27 and TRBJ2-7; maybe TRBD1 (5 bases). Looked up from germline, CDR1 is MNHEY and CDR2 is SMNVEV (reference sequence). The CDR3 totals 16 residues. V was clipped by 6 bases and J by 7 bases, with 25 bases between them. The CDR3 coding sequence is TGTGCCAGCAGGTCTCTCCCAGGTGCCATTCCAGGGGAGCAGTACTTC. Its translation: CASRSLPGAIPGEQYF.

The genes are TRBV2 and TRBJ1-2, with 9 bases lining up with TRBD1. The V gene end was trimmed by 4 bases and the J gene end by 6 bases; junction bases not matched to a gene: 6. CDR3 length: 14 amino acids. Germline V gives CDR1 SNHLY, CDR2 FYNNEI. DNA of the CDR3: TGTGCCAGCAGTGTTTACGGGACAGGGAATGGCTACACCTTC. Protein product: CASSVYGTGNGYTF.

V gene TRBV4-1 combines with J gene TRBJ1-2; D gene ambiguous. Germline V CDR1 and CDR2: MGHRA, YSYEKL. With 4 bases removed from V and 0 bases from J, the gap between germline ends came to 9 bases. The CDR3 loop spans 14 amino acids. CDR3 DNA sequence: TGCGCCAGCAGCCGGGTGGTTTCTAACTATGGCTACACCTTC. As protein: CASSRVVSNYGYTF.

The J gene is TRBJ1-2, the V gene TRBV5-5; no definite D call. V was pared by 2 bases and J by 4 bases, with 15 bases between. Germline loops: CDR1 SGHKS, CDR2 YYEKEE (reference sequence). This CDR3 has 15 amino acids. The CDR3 sequence: CASSFGVLGGYGYTF. The CDR3 nucleotides read TGTGCCAGCAGCTTCGGGGTTTTAGGAGGCTATGGCTACACCTTC.

The rearrangement joins TRBV6-1 to TRBJ1-5; 8 bases fit TRBD1. Germline V gene sequence: CDR1 MNHNS, CDR2 SASEGT. The CDR3 has 19 amino acids. J gave up 2 bases and V 2 bases, and 14 bases lay outside the gene matches. CDR3 in DNA: TGTGCCAGCAGTGAACAAGGGTCGGTCCTGGACAGGGGCAATCAGCCCCAGCATTTT. Translated, it gives CASSEQGSVLDRGNQPQHF.

The V and J genes are TRBV6-1 and TRBJ1-3; D gene uncertain. Germline V gene sequence: CDR1 MNHNS, CDR2 SASEGT. This CDR3 contains 14 residues. Trimming removed 8 bases from V and 4 bases from J, with 15 bases in between. Here the CDR3 DNA reads TGTGCCAGCGGTCGACATGAGTCGGGAAACACCATATATTTT. It encodes CASGRHESGNTIYF.

The CDR3 DNA reads as TGCGCCAGCAGGGTCAGGTCCCAAGAGACCCAGTACTTC. Translated, it gives CASRVRSQETQYF. This chain uses TRBV5-1 with TRBJ2-5; D is undetermined. Trimming stripped 5 bases from V and 1 base from J, with 9 bases between. Per the germline V gene, CDR1 is SGHRS and CDR2 is YFSETQ. This CDR3 has 13 residues. Full variable domain (missing parts from reference TRBV5-1 and TRBJ2-5): KAGVTQTPRYLIKTRGQQVTLSCSPISGHRSVSWYQQTPGQGLQFLFEYFSETQRNKGNFPGRFSGRQFSNSRSEMNVSTLELGDSALYLCASRVRSQETQYFGPGTRLLVL.

This chain uses TRBV10-2 with TRBJ2-5, with no clear D. This CDR3 has 12 residues. The germline gives CDR1 WSHSY, CDR2 SAAADI. V shed 10 bases and J shed 9 bases, with 18 bases lying between them. The CDR3 loop is CATRRERGAQYF. The CDR3 DNA reads TGCGCCACCCGAAGGGAAAGAGGAGCCCAGTACTTC.

The chain recombines TRBV5-6 with TRBJ2-2, with 9 nucleotides matching TRBD2. Germline V lookup: CDR1 SGHDT, CDR2 YYEEEE. V dropped 0 bases and J dropped 6; count of bases not matched to a gene: 6. There are 16 residues in the CDR3. CDR3: CASSLVWRGGPGELFF. The CDR3 DNA follows: TGTGCCAGCAGCTTGGTTTGGCGGGGGGGCCCCGGGGAGCTGTTTTTT.

This chain links TRBV11-2 with TRBJ2-2, with TRBD1 matching 9 bases. V shed 6 bases, J shed 6 bases, and the junction held 8 bases outside the gene matches. The germline V gene encodes CDR1 SGHAT and CDR2 FQNNGV. The CDR3 contains 15 residues. CDR3: CASSRRDRVAGELFF. The CDR3 DNA reads TGTGCCAGCAGTCGCCGGGACAGGGTCGCCGGGGAGCTGTTTTTT.